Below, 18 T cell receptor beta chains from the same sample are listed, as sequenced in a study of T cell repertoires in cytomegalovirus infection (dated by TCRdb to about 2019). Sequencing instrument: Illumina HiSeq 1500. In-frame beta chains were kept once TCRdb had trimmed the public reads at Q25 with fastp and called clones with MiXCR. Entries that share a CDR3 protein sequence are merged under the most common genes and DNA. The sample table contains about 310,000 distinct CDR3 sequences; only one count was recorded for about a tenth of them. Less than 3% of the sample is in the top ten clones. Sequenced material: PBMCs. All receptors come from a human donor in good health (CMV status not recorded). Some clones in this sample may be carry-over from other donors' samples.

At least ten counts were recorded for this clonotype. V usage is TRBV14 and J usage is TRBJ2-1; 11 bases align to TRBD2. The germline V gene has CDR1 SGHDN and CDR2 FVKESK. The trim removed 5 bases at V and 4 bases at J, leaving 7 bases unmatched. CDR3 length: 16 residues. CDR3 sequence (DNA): TGTGCCAGCAGCTTCTGGGGGACTAGCGGATACAATGAGCAGTTCTTC. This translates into CASSFWGTSGYNEQFF.

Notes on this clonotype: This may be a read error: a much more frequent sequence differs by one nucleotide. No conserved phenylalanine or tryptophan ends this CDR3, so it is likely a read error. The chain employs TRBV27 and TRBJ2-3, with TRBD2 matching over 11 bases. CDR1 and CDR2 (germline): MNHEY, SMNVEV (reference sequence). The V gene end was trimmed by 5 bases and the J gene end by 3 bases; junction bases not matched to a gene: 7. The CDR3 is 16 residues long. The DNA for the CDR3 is TGTGCCAGCAGTGCCTTAGCGGGGGGGCCGACAGATACGCAGTATTGT. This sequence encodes CASSALAGGPTDTQYC.

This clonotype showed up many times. The CDR3 nucleotides are TGTGCCAGCAGAAAAGGGGAAGAGACCCAGTACTTC. Its protein product is CASRKGEETQYF. The J gene is TRBJ2-5, the V gene TRBV7-2; D is possibly TRBD1 (5 bases). CDR1 is SGHTA and CDR2 is FQGNSA in the germline V gene. The V end lost 6 bases, the J end lost 3 bases, and 8 bases lay between the germline ends. This CDR3 contains 12 residues.

CDR3 sequence (DNA): TGTGCCAGCACCCCTTGGCAGGGCTATGGCTACACCTTC. Protein product: CASTPWQGYGYTF. V is TRBV28 and J is TRBJ1-2, with D perhaps matching TRBD1 (5 bases). The germline V gene encodes CDR1 MDHEN and CDR2 SYDVKM. The CDR3 totals 13 residues. Deletions cut 7 bases from V and 4 bases from J, with 13 bases between.

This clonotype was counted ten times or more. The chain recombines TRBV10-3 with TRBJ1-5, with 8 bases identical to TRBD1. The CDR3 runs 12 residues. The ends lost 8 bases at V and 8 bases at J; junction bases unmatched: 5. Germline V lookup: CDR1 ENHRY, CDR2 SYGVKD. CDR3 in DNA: TGTGCCATCGGACAGGGATTGGAGCCCCAGCATTTT. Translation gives CAIGQGLEPQHF.

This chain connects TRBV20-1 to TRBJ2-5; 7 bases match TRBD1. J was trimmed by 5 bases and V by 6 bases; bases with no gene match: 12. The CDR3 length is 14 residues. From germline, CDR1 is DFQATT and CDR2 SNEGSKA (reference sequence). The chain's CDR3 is CSAPTGWTVETQYF. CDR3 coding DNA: TGCAGTGCCCCGACAGGGTGGACCGTTGAGACCCAGTACTTC.

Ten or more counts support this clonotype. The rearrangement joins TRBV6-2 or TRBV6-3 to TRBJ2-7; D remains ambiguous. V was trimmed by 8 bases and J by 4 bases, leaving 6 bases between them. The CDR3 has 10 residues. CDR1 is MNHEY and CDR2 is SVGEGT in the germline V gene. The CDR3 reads CASSPYEQYV. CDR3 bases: TGTGCCAGCTCCCCTTACGAGCAGTACGTC.

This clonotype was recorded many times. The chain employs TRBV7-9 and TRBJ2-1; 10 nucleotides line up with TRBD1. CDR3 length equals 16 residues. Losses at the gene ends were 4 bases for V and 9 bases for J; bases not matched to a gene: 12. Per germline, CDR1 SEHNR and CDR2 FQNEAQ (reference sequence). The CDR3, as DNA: TGTGCCAGCAGCTCCTATCCGGGACAGGGGTCTGGTGAGCAGTTCTTC. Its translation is CASSSYPGQGSGEQFF.

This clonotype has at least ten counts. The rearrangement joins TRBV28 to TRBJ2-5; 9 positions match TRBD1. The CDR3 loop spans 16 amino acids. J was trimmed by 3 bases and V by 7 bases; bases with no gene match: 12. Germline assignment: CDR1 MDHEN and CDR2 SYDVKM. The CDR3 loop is CASNLPGQGTKETQYF. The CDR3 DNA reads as TGTGCCAGCAACCTACCGGGACAGGGTACCAAAGAGACCCAGTACTTC. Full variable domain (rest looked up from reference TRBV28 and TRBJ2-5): DVKVTQSSRYLVKRTGEKVFLECVQDMDHENMFWYRQDPGLGLRLIYFSYDVKMKEKGDIPEGYSVSREKKERFSLILESASTNQTSMYLCASNLPGQGTKETQYFGPGTRLLVL.

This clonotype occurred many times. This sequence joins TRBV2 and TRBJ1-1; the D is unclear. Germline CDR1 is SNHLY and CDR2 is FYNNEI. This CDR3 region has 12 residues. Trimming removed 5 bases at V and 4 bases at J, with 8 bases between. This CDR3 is CASSLTSTEAFF. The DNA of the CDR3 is TGTGCCAGCAGTCTGACATCCACTGAAGCTTTCTTT.

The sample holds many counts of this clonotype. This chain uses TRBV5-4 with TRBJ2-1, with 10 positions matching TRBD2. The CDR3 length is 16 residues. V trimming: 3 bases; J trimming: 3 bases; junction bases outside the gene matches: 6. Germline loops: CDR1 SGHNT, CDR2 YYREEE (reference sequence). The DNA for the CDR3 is TGTGCCAGCAGCTCAAAGCTAGCGGGGGTCTACAATGAGCAGTTCTTC. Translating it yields CASSSKLAGVYNEQFF.

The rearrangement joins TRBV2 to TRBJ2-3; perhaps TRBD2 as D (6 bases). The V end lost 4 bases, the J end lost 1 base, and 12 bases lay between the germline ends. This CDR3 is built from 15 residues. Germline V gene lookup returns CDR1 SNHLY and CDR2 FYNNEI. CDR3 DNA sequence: TGTGCCAGCAGTGTGACGGGGGTGGGCACAGATACGCAGTATTTT. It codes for CASSVTGVGTDTQYF.

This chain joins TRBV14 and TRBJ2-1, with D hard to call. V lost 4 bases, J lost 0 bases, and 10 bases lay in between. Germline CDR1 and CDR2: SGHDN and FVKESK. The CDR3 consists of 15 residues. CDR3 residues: CASSLRIASYNEQFF. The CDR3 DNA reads TGTGCCAGCAGCCTCCGGATAGCCTCCTACAATGAGCAGTTCTTC. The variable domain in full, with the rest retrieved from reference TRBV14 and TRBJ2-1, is EAGVTQFPSHSVIEKGQTVTLRCDPISGHDNLYWYRRVMGKEIKFLLHFVKESKQDESGMPNNRFLAERTGGTYSTLKVQPAELEDSGVYFCASSLRIASYNEQFFGPGTRLTVL.

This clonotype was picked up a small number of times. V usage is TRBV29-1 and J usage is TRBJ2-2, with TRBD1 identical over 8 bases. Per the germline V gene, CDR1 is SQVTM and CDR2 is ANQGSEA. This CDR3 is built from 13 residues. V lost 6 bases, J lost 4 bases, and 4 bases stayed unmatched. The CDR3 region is CSVDRAGTGELFF. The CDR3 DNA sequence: TGCAGCGTGGACAGGGCAGGCACCGGGGAGCTGTTTTTT.

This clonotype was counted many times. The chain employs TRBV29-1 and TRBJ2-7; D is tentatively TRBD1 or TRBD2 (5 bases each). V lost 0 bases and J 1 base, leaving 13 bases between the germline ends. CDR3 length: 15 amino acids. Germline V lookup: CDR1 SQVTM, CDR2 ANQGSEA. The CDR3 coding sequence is TGCAGCGTTGAAGAAGGGTGGGGACCATCCTACGAGCAGTACGTC. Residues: CSVEEGWGPSYEQYV.

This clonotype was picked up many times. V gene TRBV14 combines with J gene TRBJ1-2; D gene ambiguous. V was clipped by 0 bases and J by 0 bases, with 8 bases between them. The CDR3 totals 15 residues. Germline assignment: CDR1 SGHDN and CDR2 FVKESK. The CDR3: CASSQDGRANYGYTF. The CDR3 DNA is TGTGCCAGCAGCCAAGATGGCAGAGCTAACTATGGCTACACCTTC.

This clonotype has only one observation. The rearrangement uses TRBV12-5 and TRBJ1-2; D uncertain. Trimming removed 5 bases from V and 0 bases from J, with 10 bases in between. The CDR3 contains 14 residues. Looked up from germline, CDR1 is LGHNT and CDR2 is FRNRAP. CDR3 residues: CASGPPVTNYGYTF. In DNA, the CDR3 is TGTGCTAGTGGTCCCCCAGTAACTAACTATGGCTACACCTTC.

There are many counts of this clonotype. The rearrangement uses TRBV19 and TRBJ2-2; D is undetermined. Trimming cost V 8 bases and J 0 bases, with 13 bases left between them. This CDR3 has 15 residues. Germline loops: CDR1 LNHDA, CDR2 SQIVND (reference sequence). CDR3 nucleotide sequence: TGTGCCAGTTACAGTATAGGAACGAACACCGGGGAGCTGTTTTTT. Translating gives CASYSIGTNTGELFF.